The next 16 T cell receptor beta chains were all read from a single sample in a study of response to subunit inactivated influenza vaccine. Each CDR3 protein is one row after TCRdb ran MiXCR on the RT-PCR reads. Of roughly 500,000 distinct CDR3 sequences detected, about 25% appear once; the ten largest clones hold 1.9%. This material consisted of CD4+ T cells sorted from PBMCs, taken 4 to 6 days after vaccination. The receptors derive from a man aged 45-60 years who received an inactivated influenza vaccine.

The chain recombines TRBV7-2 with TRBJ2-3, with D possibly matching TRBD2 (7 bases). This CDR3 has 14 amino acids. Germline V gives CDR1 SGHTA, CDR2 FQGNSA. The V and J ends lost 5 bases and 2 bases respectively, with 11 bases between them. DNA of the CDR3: TGTGCCAGCAGCAAGGGGGGGGTCACAGATACGCAGTATTTT. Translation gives CASSKGGVTDTQYF.

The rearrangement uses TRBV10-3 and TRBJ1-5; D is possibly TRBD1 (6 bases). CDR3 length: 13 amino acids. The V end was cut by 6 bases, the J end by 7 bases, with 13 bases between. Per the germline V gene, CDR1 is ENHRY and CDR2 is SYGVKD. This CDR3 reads CAISEGDWQPQHF. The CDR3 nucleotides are TGTGCCATCAGCGAGGGGGACTGGCAGCCCCAGCATTTT.

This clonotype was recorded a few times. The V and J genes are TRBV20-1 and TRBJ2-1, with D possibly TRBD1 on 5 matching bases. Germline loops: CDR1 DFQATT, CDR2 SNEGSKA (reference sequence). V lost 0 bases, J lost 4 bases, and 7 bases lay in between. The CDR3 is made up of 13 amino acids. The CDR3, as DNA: TGCAGTGCTAGAGAGCAGGGTTACAATGAGCAGTTCTTC. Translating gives CSAREQGYNEQFF.

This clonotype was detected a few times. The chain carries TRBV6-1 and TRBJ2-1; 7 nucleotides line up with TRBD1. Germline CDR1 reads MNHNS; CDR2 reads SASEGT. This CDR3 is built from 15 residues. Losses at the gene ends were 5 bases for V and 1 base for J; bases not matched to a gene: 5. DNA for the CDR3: TGTGCCAGCAGTCCGCTGGACAGGTCCTACAATGAGCAGTTCTTC. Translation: CASSPLDRSYNEQFF.

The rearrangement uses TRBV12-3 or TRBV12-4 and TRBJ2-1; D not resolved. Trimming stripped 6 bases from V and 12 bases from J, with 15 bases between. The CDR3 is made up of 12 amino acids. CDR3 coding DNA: TGTGCCAGCAGCTCCCCCGGCTCAGGGCAGTTCTTC. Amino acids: CASSSPGSGQFF.

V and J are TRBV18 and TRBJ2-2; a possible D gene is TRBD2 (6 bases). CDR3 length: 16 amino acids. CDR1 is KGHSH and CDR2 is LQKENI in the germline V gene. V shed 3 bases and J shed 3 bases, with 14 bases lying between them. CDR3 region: CASSPPTGVDTGELFF. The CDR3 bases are TGTGCCAGCTCACCTCCAACGGGAGTAGACACCGGGGAGCTGTTTTTT.

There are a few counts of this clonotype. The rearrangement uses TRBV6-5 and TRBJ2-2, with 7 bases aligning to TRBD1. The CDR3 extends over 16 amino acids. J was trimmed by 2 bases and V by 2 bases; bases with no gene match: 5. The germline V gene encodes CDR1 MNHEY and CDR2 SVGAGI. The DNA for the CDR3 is TGTGCCAGCAGTTACCAGACAGGGACCAACACCGGGGAGCTGTTTTTT. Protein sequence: CASSYQTGTNTGELFF.

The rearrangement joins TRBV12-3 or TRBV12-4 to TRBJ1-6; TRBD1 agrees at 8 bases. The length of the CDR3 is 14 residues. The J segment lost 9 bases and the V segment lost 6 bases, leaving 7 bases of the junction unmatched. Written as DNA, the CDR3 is TGTGCCAGCAGACACGGACAGGGAGCTTCACCCCTCCACTTT. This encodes CASRHGQGASPLHF.

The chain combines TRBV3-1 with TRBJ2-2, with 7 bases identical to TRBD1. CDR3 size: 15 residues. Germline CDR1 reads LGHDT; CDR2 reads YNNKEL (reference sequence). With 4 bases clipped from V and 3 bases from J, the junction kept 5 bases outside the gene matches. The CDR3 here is CASSRRQGHTGELFF. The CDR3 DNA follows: TGTGCCAGCAGCCGAAGACAGGGACACACCGGGGAGCTGTTTTTT.

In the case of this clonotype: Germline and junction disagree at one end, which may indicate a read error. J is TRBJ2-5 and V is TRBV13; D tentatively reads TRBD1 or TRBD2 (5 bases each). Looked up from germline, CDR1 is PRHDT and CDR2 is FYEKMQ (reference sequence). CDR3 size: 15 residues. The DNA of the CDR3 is TGTGCCAGCAGTCTCAGTATCGGGGACCAAGAGACCCAGCACTTC. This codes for CASSLSIGDQETQHF.

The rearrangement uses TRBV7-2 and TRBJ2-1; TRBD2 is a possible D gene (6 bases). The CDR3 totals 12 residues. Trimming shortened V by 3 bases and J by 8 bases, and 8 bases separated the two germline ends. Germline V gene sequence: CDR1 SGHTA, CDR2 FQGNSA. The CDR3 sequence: CASSFVADEQFF. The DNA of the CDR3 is TGTGCCAGCAGCTTTGTAGCGGATGAGCAGTTCTTC.

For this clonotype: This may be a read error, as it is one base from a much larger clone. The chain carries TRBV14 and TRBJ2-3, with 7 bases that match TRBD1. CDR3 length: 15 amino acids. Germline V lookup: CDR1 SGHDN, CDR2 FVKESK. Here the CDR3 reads CVSSQLTGKTDTQYF. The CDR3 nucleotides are TGTGTCAGCAGCCAATTGACAGGGAAGACAGATACGCAGTATTTT.

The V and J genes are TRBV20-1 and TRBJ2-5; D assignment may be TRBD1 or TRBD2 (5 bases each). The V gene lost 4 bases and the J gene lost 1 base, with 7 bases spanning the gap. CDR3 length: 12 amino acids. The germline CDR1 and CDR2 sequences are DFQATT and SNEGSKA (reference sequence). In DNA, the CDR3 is TGCAGTGCTACCGGGGCCCAAGAGACCCAGTACTTC. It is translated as CSATGAQETQYF.

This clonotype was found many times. CDR3 sequence: CASSLGPGTGFKEQFF. CDR3 DNA sequence: TGTGCCAGCAGCTTAGGCCCCGGGACAGGATTTAAAGAGCAGTTCTTC. This chain uses TRBV13 with TRBJ2-1, with 8 bases matching TRBD1. Per germline, CDR1 PRHDT and CDR2 FYEKMQ (reference sequence). The trim removed 0 bases at V and 10 bases at J, leaving 11 bases unmatched. There are 16 residues in the CDR3. Based on the CDR3 plus reference TRBV13 and TRBJ2-1, the full variable domain is AAGVIQSPRHLIKEKRETATLKCYPIPRHDTVYWYQQGPGQDPQFLISFYEKMQSDKGSIPDRFSAQQFSDYHSELNMSSLELGDSALYFCASSLGPGTGFKEQFFGPGTRLTVL.

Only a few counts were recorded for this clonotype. CDR3 nucleotides: TGTGCCACCAGGGAAGGGGGGAGCACAGATACGCAGTATTTT. Amino acid sequence: CATREGGSTDTQYF. The V call is TRBV24-1, the J call TRBJ2-3; D may correspond to TRBD1 or TRBD2 (6 bases each). Trimming removed 7 bases at V and 0 bases at J, with 10 bases between. This CDR3 is 14 amino acids long. Germline CDR1 and CDR2: KGHDR and SFDVKD.

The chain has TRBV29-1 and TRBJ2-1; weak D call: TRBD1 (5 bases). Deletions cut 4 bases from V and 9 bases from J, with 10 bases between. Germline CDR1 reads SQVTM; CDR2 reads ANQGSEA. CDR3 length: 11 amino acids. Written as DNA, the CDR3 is TGCAGCGTTGTCAGGGCTGCTGAGCAGTTCTTC. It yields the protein CSVVRAAEQFF.